A single sample is the source of the 20 T cell receptor beta chains below, sequenced in a study of tumor-infiltrating lymphocytes in primary liver carcinoma. TCR beta cDNA was reverse-transcribed from 500 to 550 ng of total RNA. The reaction used a constant-region primer and ProtoScript II reverse transcriptase. Employing slightly modified ARM-PCR, three nested multiplex PCR rounds were run, and these gave rise to the TCR beta libraries. TRBV1-TRBV30 forward primers and a C-beta reverse primer were used in the first two PCR rounds, which each ran for nine to ten cycles. TCRdb re-called the multiplex PCR reads through MiXCR, storing one row per CDR3 protein. The table includes 300,000 to 400,000 distinct CDR3 sequences, around three fifths detected once. For blood RNA, unsorted whole blood served as the source, and germline DNA was extracted too. Sequencing used peripheral blood. Receptors were obtained from a man in his forties with primary liver carcinoma and hepatitis B virus infection.

The table lists this clonotype with a count of one. Compared with germline, one end of the junction differs, possibly owing to a read error. This chain connects TRBV11-2 to TRBJ2-3; the D gene is possibly TRBD1 (5 bases). Germline loops: CDR1 SGHAT, CDR2 FQNNGV. The CDR3 is 15 residues long. CDR3 bases: TGTGCCAGCATCTTATCCGACAGCATCACAGATACGCGGTATTTT. The encoded protein is CASILSDSITDTRYF.

The chain carries TRBV5-1 and TRBJ2-3; possibly TRBD2 for D (6 bases). Germline V CDR1 and CDR2: SGHRS, YFSETQ. The CDR3 has 13 amino acids. Trimming took 4 bases from V and 8 from J, leaving 14 bases between them. CDR3 DNA sequence: TGCGCCAGCAGCCAAGGGACTCCAAGTACGCAGTATTTT. This translates into CASSQGTPSTQYF.

As for this clonotype: Since no conserved phenylalanine or tryptophan closes the CDR3, a read error is the likely cause. The chain uses TRBV29-1 and TRBJ2-7; possibly TRBD1 for D (5 bases). V lost 8 bases, J lost 5 bases, and 13 bases lay in between. This CDR3 has 11 residues. Per germline, CDR1 SQVTM and CDR2 ANQGSEA. The CDR3 DNA is TGCAGCACCAGGGTAGTTGACGAGCAGTACTTA. It translates to CSTRVVDEQYL.

This clonotype was seen a few times. The chain has TRBV12-3 or TRBV12-4 and TRBJ1-4; tentative D call: TRBD1 (6 bases). Deletions cut 6 bases from V and 8 bases from J, with 19 bases between. CDR3 length: 15 residues. The CDR3 protein is CASRPGPPRGEKLFF. DNA of the CDR3: TGTGCCAGCAGGCCGGGACCTCCAAGGGGGGAAAAACTGTTTTTT.

Details on this clonotype: A read error is possible here, since a much larger clone lies one base away. The chain couples TRBV6-5 to TRBJ2-5; no reliable D call. The CDR3 runs to 15 residues. Germline V CDR1 and CDR2: MNHEY, SVGAGI. CDR3 sequence: CTSSYSPGTQETQYF. The CDR3 DNA sequence: TGTACCAGCAGTTACTCGCCCGGAACACAAGAGACCCAGTACTTC.

This clonotype was counted ten times or more. V is TRBV6-1 and J is TRBJ2-2; D is unresolved. Trimming pared 11 bases from V and 4 bases from J, leaving 14 bases between. CDR1 is MNHNS and CDR2 is SASEGT in the germline V gene. The CDR3 consists of 13 residues. Written as DNA, the CDR3 is TGTGCCTCCCCACGGGCATCCACCGGGGAGCTGTTTTTT. Its translation: CASPRASTGELFF.

To note about this clonotype: The CDR3 end shows no conserved phenylalanine or tryptophan, and so a read error is likely. CDR3 coding DNA: TGTGCCAGCAGCTACGGGGATACGCAGCATTTG. It yields the protein CASSYGDTQHL. This chain uses TRBV5-4 with TRBJ2-3; D is unclear. Near its end, the DNA agrees better with TRBJ1-5, so the J call may be wrong. The CDR3 runs 11 residues. Germline V CDR1 and CDR2: SGHNT, YYREEE (reference sequence).

This clonotype appeared once. A much more abundant neighbour one base away suggests this may be a read error. The rearrangement links TRBV6-6 to TRBJ2-5, with 9 nucleotides matching TRBD2. Germline trimming cut 4 bases from V and 4 bases from J; bases unmatched to any gene: 25. Per germline, CDR1 MNHNY and CDR2 SVGAGI (reference sequence). The CDR3 is 21 amino acids. The CDR3 protein is CASSCSWPGTPGLALLETQYF. The CDR3 DNA reads TGTGCCAGCAGTTGCTCGTGGCCGGGCACTCCGGGACTAGCTTTGTTAGAGACCCAGTACTTC.

The rearrangement joins TRBV2 to TRBJ1-5, with a weak D call TRBD1 (5 bases). The CDR3 totals 13 residues. The V and J ends lost 8 bases and 7 bases respectively, with 15 bases between them. Germline CDR1 SNHLY, CDR2 FYNNEI. CDR3 in DNA: TGTGCCAGCGGACTGGGGCAATGGCAGCCCCAGCATTTT. It is translated as CASGLGQWQPQHF.

The table lists this clonotype with many counts. This chain uses TRBV11-2 with TRBJ2-3; D call uncertain. The germline V gene encodes CDR1 SGHAT and CDR2 FQNNGV. This CDR3 has 12 amino acids. V was clipped by 5 bases and J by 2 bases, with 5 bases between them. The CDR3 reads CASSQYTDTQYF. CDR3 DNA sequence: TGTGCCAGCAGCCAATACACAGATACGCAGTATTTT.

Regarding this clonotype: One base away lies a much larger clone, so this may be a sequencing read error. A read error is likely, as this CDR3 ends without the conserved phenylalanine or tryptophan. The chain employs TRBV29-1 and TRBJ1-2; D unresolved. CDR1 SQVTM and CDR2 ANQGSEA come from the germline V gene. The V end lost 2 bases, the J end lost 5 bases, and 6 bases lay between the germline ends. CDR3 size: 11 residues. The CDR3: CSVEFEYGYTS. DNA of the CDR3: TGCAGCGTTGAATTTGAATATGGCTACACCTCC.

About this clonotype itself: One end of the junction is discordant with germline, which a read error may explain. The J gene is TRBJ1-1, the V gene TRBV5-5; D possibly corresponds to TRBD1 (5 bases). This CDR3 region has 15 residues. CDR1 SGHKS and CDR2 YYEKEE come from the germline V gene (reference sequence). The chain's CDR3 is CTSSWAIRGYTEAFF. In DNA, the CDR3 is TGTACCAGCAGCTGGGCAATTCGGGGGTACACTGAAGCTTTCTTT.

V gene TRBV5-4 combines with J gene TRBJ2-5, with 7 bases that match TRBD2. The CDR3 loop spans 15 amino acids. Trimming took 2 bases from V and 1 from J; bases not matched to a gene: 5. Per germline, CDR1 SGHNT and CDR2 YYREEE (reference sequence). The CDR3 here is CASSFLGGVQETQYF. The CDR3 nucleotides are TGTGCCAGCAGCTTTTTGGGGGGGGTCCAAGAGACCCAGTACTTC.

A remark on this clonotype: A much larger clone is a single base away; this may be a read error. CDR3 region: CASSRSSGELFF. Written as DNA, the CDR3 is TGTGCCAGCAGCCGGTCCTCCGGGGAGCTGTTTTTT. This chain links TRBV12-3 or TRBV12-4 with TRBJ2-2; the D is unclear. V was pared by 6 bases and J by 6 bases, with 8 bases between. There are 12 residues in the CDR3.

Turning to this clonotype: A junction end diverges from the germline sequence, so it may reflect a read error. The chain couples TRBV29-1 to TRBJ1-1, with 7 bases matching TRBD1. The CDR3 contains 13 residues. Germline CDR1 SQVTM, CDR2 ANQGSEA. The DNA for the CDR3 is TGCAGCCTTGAGGGACAGCTGAACACTGAAGCTTTCTTT. It specifies CSLEGQLNTEAFF. The complete variable domain, with remaining parts taken from reference TRBV29-1 and TRBJ1-1, reads SAVISQKPSRDICQRGTSLTIQCQVDSQVTMMFWYRQQPGQSLTLIATANQGSEATYESGFVIDKFPISRPNLTFSTLTVSNMSPEDSSIYLCSLEGQLNTEAFFGQGTRLTVV.

V gene TRBV30 combines with J gene TRBJ2-1, with TRBD2 as a possible D gene (6 bases). The length of the CDR3 is 14 residues. Deletions cut 5 bases from V and 7 bases from J, with 18 bases between. Per the germline V gene, CDR1 is GTSNPN and CDR2 is SVGIG (reference sequence). The DNA for the CDR3 is TGTGCCTGGGGTGGAGGGACGCTGGGGAATGAGCAGTTCTTC. It translates to CAWGGGTLGNEQFF.

Worth noting for this clonotype: In this CDR3 the conserved last residue, phenylalanine or tryptophan, is missing, so a read error is likely. The chain recombines TRBV11-2 with TRBJ2-7; TRBD2 agrees at 8 bases. The CDR3 consists of 16 residues. CDR1 is SGHAT, CDR2 FQNNGV, per germline. DNA for the CDR3: TGCGCCAGCAGCTTAGTAGCTAGCGGGTGGCCCTACGAGCAGTACTCC. Encoded protein: CASSLVASGWPYEQYS.

For the CDR3, the DNA is TGCGCCAGCAGTCAATCGATTAGCCAGCGGGAGTACAATGAGCAGTTCTTC. Its protein product is CASSQSISQREYNEQFF. The rearrangement uses TRBV23-1 and TRBJ2-1; TRBD2 aligns across 8 bases. TRBV23-1 qualifies as an ORF whose function is uncertain. The CDR3 totals 17 residues. With V trimmed by 0 bases and J by 4 bases, 8 bases remained unmatched.

For this clonotype: A read error is possible here, since a much larger clone lies one base away. It is likely a read error, because the conserved phenylalanine at the end of the CDR3 is missing. The chain recombines TRBV10-2 with TRBJ1-1; tentatively, D is TRBD1 (5 bases). The CDR3 contains 13 residues. Germline values: CDR1 WSHSY, CDR2 SAAADI. Deletions cut 5 bases from V and 6 bases from J, with 13 bases between. The CDR3 DNA reads TGCGCCAGCAGTTACGGGGCTCGGGCTGAAGCTTTCTCT. This codes for CASSYGARAEAFS.

Points on this clonotype: An end of the junction does not agree with germline; a read error may underlie this. The chain is built from TRBV28 and TRBJ2-7; D might be TRBD2 (5 bases). Germline lookup yields CDR1 MDHEN and CDR2 SYDVKM. The CDR3 contains 15 residues. The CDR3, as DNA: TGTGTCAGCAGTAACTCCGGGATAGGGTCCTACGAGCAGTACTTC. Translating it yields CVSSNSGIGSYEQYF.